The 3 T cell receptor beta chains below were found in one sample sequenced in a study of T cell changes during pregnancy in multiple sclerosis. The table came from immunoSEQ multiplex PCR; TCRdb's copy has only in-frame clones and leaves some out. Here the sample spans about 96,000 clones, roughly 92% being singletons. The sequencing here drew on peripheral blood, taken in the first trimester of pregnancy. These receptors were taken from a female donor with multiple sclerosis, enrolled in a pregnancy study.

V usage is TRBV6-5 and J usage is TRBJ1-2; D not resolved. The CDR3 covers 14 residues. The V gene's germline CDR1 is MNHEY and CDR2 SVGAGI. V was clipped by 6 bases and J by 8 bases, with 19 bases between them. CDR3 in DNA: TGTGCCAGCAGCTATCAGCCCCTATCGGGGGGCTACACCTTC. It codes for CASSYQPLSGGYTF.

The chain couples TRBV10-3 to TRBJ1-2; TRBD1 is a possible D gene (5 bases). The germline V gene has CDR1 ENHRY and CDR2 SYGVKD. V lost 2 bases and J lost 2, with 6 bases in between. The CDR3 consists of 13 residues. The CDR3 protein is CAISEAGNYGYTF. As DNA, the CDR3 is TGTGCCATCAGTGAGGCAGGGAACTATGGCTACACCTTC.

The rearrangement links TRBV14 to TRBJ2-3, with no clear D. CDR1 and CDR2 from the germline V gene are SGHDN and FVKESK. The CDR3 consists of 13 residues. Trimming left V 0 bases short and J 5 bases short, with 6 bases between. The chain's CDR3 is CASSQEGGDTQYF. CDR3 sequence (DNA): TGTGCCAGCAGCCAAGAAGGCGGAGATACGCAGTATTTT.